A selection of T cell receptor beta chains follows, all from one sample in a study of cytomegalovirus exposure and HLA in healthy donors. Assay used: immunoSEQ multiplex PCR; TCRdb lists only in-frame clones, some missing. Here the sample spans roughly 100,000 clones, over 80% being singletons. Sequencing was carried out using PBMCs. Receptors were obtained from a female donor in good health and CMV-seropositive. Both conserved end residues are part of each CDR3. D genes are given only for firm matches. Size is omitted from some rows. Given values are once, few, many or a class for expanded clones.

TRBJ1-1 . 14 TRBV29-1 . TGCAGCGCCCCCCCTCGGGGTAGAATGACTGAAGCTTTCTTT CSAPPRGRMTEAFF
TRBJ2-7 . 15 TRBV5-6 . TGTGCCAGCAGCCTTTACGGGGGGCTGTACTACGAGCAGTACTTC CASSLYGGLYYEQYF
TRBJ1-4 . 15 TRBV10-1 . TGCGCCAGCAGTAGCTGGACAGACACGGAGGAAAAACTGTTTTTT CASSSWTDTEEKLFF
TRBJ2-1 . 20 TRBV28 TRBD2 TGTGCCAGCAGTTTGCCCGGGACTAGCGCCCACCCCAGCTCCTACAATGAGCAGTTCTTC CASSLPGTSAHPSSYNEQFF
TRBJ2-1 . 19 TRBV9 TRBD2 TGTGCCAGCAGCGTAGCCTCTTGGCCAGCGGGAGTGACCTACAATGAGCAGTTCTTC CASSVASWPAGVTYNEQFF
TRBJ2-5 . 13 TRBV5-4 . TGTGCCAGCAGCTACGACCCAGGAGGGACCCAGTACTTC CASSYDPGGTQYF
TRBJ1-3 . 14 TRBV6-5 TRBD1 TGTGCCACCACCCCCCCGGGACAGGGAAACACCATATATTTT CATTPPGQGNTIYF
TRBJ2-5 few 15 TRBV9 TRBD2 TGTGCCAGCAGCGTCCCAGCGGGAGGGGGCGAGACCCAGTACTTC CASSVPAGGGETQYF
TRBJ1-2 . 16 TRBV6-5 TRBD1 TGTGCCAGCAGTTACTTCTACCGGGACAGGGAGTATGGCTACACCTTC CASSYFYRDREYGYTF
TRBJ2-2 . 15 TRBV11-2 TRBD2 TGTGCCAGCAGCTTAGAGGTGGGGGGGATCGGGGAGCTGTTTTTT CASSLEVGGIGELFF
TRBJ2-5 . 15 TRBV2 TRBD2 TGTGCCAGCAGTGAAGGGATGCGGGGGGCCGAGACCCAGTACTTC CASSEGMRGAETQYF
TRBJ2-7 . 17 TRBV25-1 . TGTGCCAGCAGTGAACCGACCTTGATCTCAGGGGTTTACGAGCAGTACTTC CASSEPTLISGVYEQYF
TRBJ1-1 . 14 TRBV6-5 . TGTGCCAGCAGTTACTCGAGCCCGGGAACTGAGGCTTTCTTT CASSYSSPGTEAFF
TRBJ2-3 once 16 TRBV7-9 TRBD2 TGTGCCAGCAGCCGTAGCGGGGGGGGTCTCCCAGATACGCAGTATTTT CASSRSGGGLPDTQYF
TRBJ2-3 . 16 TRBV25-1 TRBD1 TGTGCCAGCAGCCCGCTGGGACAGGGATTCACAGATACGCAGTATTTT CASSPLGQGFTDTQYF
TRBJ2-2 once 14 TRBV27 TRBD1 TGTGCCAGCAAGGACAGGGGGCTCACCGGGGAGCTGTTTTTT CASKDRGLTGELFF
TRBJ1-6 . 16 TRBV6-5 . TGTGCCAGCAGTTCTGGAGACCTTGTGTATAATTCACCCCTCCACTTT CASSSGDLVYNSPLHF
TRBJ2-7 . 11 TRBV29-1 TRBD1 TGCAGCGTTGTACAGGGGTGGGAGCAGTACTTC CSVVQGWEQYF
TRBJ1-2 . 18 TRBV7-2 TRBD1 TGTGCCAGCAGCCCTATCCCCCCGGGACAGAGTTCTAACTATGGCTACACCTTC CASSPIPPGQSSNYGYTF
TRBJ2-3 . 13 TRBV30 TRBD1 TGTGCCTGGAGTCAGGGACAGGGAGATACGCAGTATTTT CAWSQGQGDTQYF
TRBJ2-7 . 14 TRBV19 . TGTGCCAGTAGTAACGCCGGGAGCTCCTACGAGCAGTACTTC CASSNAGSSYEQYF
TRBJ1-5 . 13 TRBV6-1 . TGTGCCAGCAGACGGACAGGCAATCAGCCCCAGCATTTT CASRRTGNQPQHF
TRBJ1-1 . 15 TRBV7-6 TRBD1 TGTGCCAGCAGCTACCGACAGGGAATGAACACTGAAGCTTTCTTT CASSYRQGMNTEAFF
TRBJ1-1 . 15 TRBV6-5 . TGTGCCAGCAGTAGACCCTATGGGGAGGACACTGAAGCTTTCTTT CASSRPYGEDTEAFF
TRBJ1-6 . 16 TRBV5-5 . TGTGCCAGCTGCCAGGCGGGGGGCTCTGTTAATTCACCCCTCCACTTT CASCQAGGSVNSPLHF
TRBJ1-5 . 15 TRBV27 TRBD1 TGTGCCAGCAGTTTGGGAACAGGGGGGAATCAGCCCCAGCATTTT CASSLGTGGNQPQHF
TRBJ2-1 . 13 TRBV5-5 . TGTGCCAGCAGCTTAACACAGGGTTTGGAGCAGTTCTTC CASSLTQGLEQFF
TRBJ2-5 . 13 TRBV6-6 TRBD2 TGTGCCAGCAGTTACTCGTTACTAGCGGGAGGCCACTTC CASSYSLLAGGHF
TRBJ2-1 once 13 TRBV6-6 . TGTGCCAGCAGTCCTAAGGGGTACAATGAGCAGTTCTTC CASSPKGYNEQFF
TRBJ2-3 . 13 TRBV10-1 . TGCGCCAGCAGTGAGTTAGGCACAGATACGCAGTATTTT CASSELGTDTQYF
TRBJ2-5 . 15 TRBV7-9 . TGTGCCAGCAGCTCGCCGACAGTGGCTGGAGAGACCCAGTACTTC CASSSPTVAGETQYF
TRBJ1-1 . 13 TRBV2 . TGTGCCAGGGGGGGGCAGGTGGACACTGAAGCTTTCTTT CARGGQVDTEAFF
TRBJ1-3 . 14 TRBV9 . TGTGCCAGCAGCCGACACTCCTCTGGAAACACCATATATTTT CASSRHSSGNTIYF
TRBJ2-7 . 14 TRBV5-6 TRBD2 TGTGCCAGCAGCTCGCTAGCGGGGGAGTACGAGCAGTACTTC CASSSLAGEYEQYF
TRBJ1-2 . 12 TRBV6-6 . TGTGCCAGCAGTTACGCTAGTGAAGGCTACACCTTC CASSYASEGYTF
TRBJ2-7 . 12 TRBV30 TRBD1 TGTGCCTGGAGAGGGACAGGGGGTGAGCAGTACTTC CAWRGTGGEQYF
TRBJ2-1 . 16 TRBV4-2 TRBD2 TGTGCCAGCAGCCAAGGACTAGCGGGGGCCGCCAATGAGCAGTTCTTC CASSQGLAGAANEQFF
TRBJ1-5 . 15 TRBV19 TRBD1 TGTGCCAGTACCAGAGACAGGGCCTCCAATCAGCCCCAGCATTTT CASTRDRASNQPQHF
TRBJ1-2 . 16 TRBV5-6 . TGTGCCAGCAGCCCCAATAACAGGGAATCCTACTATGGCTACACCTTC CASSPNNRESYYGYTF
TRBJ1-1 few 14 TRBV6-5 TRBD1 TGTGCCAGCAGTGACAGGGGGCGCGTCACTGAAGCTTTCTTT CASSDRGRVTEAFF
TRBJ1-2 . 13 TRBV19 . TGTGCCAGTACGGAGACAGGACACTATGGCTACACCTTC CASTETGHYGYTF
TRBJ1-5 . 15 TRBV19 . TGTGCCAGTAAGCAGCAGATGCGGAGTTATCAGCCCCAGCATTTT CASKQQMRSYQPQHF
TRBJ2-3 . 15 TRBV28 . TGTGCCAGCAGTCCCCAAGGACAGAGCACAGATACGCAGTATTTT CASSPQGQSTDTQYF
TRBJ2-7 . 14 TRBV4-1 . TGCGCCAGCAGCCAAGTGGGCGGACAATACGAGCAGTACTTC CASSQVGGQYEQYF
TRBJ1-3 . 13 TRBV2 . TGTGCCAGCAGTGTTGGTGCAGGGAACACCATATATTTT CASSVGAGNTIYF
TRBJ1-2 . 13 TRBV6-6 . TGTGCCAGCAGTTACCCCAGCGGGTATGGCTACACCTTC CASSYPSGYGYTF
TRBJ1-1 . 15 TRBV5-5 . TGTGCCAGCAGCTTGAAAGTGGGCAGAAGCACTGAAGCTTTCTTT CASSLKVGRSTEAFF
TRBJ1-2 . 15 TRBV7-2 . TGTGCCAGCAGCCTAATGAAGAGGTACCGCTACGGCTACACCTTC CASSLMKRYRYGYTF